This section outlines one T cell receptor (beta chain) sequence together with its context. Its antigen remains unidentified. The junction departs from the called germline gene at one end, perhaps through a read error. This sample is part of a study of blood T cells in healthy people across ages. PCR was performed a second time for about 7 to 12 cycles using a sample-barcoded 5' primer and a J-beta primer mix. TCRdb called the 5' RACE reads again in MiXCR, with one record for every CDR3 protein. The profile shows about 680,000 distinct CDR3 sequences, 49% of them singletons. Study findings and constraints: Diversity of TCR beta per million T cells declined in a roughly linear way with age.

The sequence derives from an older woman in good health. Sequenced: blood.

The chain's CDR3 is CASSGNRGTDTQYF. The CDR3 region has the DNA TGTGCCAGCAGTGGTAACCGGGGCACAGATACGCAGTATTTT. This rearrangement joins TRBV5-1 to TRBJ2-3; no clear D gene. Germline lookup yields CDR1 SGHRS and CDR2 YFSETQ. The CDR3 consists of 14 residues.